The 26 T cell receptor beta chains presented below share a single source sample, sequenced in a study of T cell changes during pregnancy in multiple sclerosis. Only in-frame clones appear in the TCRdb table, and some are missing; sequencing was by immunoSEQ multiplex PCR. Seen here are some 60,000 clones, around 93% observed once, and the top ten hold about 0.33%. The input for sequencing was CD4+ T cells from peripheral blood mononuclear cells, taken before pregnancy. These receptors were collected from a female donor with multiple sclerosis, enrolled in a pregnancy study.

The V gene is TRBV5-4, the J gene TRBJ1-4; D remains ambiguous. V shed 0 bases and J shed 2 bases, with 5 bases lying between them. CDR3 size: 14 residues. CDR1 SGHNT and CDR2 YYREEE come from the germline V gene (reference sequence). The CDR3 here is CASSLGLTNEKLFF. The CDR3 bases are TGTGCCAGCAGCTTGGGACTGACTAATGAAAAACTGTTTTTT.

J is TRBJ1-5 and V is TRBV28; D is undetermined. V lost 6 bases and J 1 base, leaving 13 bases between the germline ends. The CDR3 has 15 amino acids. Germline-derived CDR1 and CDR2 are MDHEN and SYDVKM. For the CDR3, the DNA is TGTGCCAGCAGCCCAGGTGGCCTGAGCAATCAGCCCCAGCATTTT. It yields the protein CASSPGGLSNQPQHF. Looking up the rest from reference TRBV28 and TRBJ1-5 gives the full variable domain: DVKVTQSSRYLVKRTGEKVFLECVQDMDHENMFWYRQDPGLGLRLIYFSYDVKMKEKGDIPEGYSVSREKKERFSLILESASTNQTSMYLCASSPGGLSNQPQHFGDGTRLSIL.

The chain carries TRBV7-3 and TRBJ2-3, with TRBD2 identical over 9 bases. Trimming took 4 bases from V and 2 from J; bases not matched to a gene: 4. The CDR3 is made up of 15 amino acids. Germline V gives CDR1 SGHTA, CDR2 FQGTGA. Here the CDR3 reads CASSSSGTHTDTQYF. The DNA of the CDR3 is TGTGCCAGCAGCTCTAGCGGGACACACACAGATACGCAGTATTTT.

The rearrangement uses TRBV19 and TRBJ2-1, with 8 bases matching TRBD1. Germline loops: CDR1 LNHDA, CDR2 SQIVND (reference sequence). The CDR3 loop spans 15 amino acids. With 5 bases clipped from V and 5 bases from J, the junction kept 8 bases outside the gene matches. CDR3 protein: CASSPARTGNNEQFF. CDR3 DNA: TGTGCCAGTAGTCCCGCCCGGACAGGGAACAATGAGCAGTTCTTC. The full variable domain, rest sourced from reference TRBV19 and TRBJ2-1, is DGGITQSPKYLFRKEGQNVTLSCEQNLNHDAMYWYRQDPGQGLRLIYYSQIVNDFQKGDIAEGYSVSREKKESFPLTVTSAQKNPTAFYLCASSPARTGNNEQFFGPGTRLTVL.

This CDR3 is CASSLVGRGVDEQYF. The CDR3 DNA reads as TGTGCCAGCAGCTTAGTAGGCAGAGGAGTCGACGAGCAGTACTTC. The chain carries TRBV7-2 and TRBJ2-7, with D unclear. Between the trimmed V and J ends, which lost 1 base and 5 bases, there was a span of 15 bases. This CDR3 region has 15 residues. From germline, CDR1 is SGHTA and CDR2 FQGNSA.

CDR3 bases: TGCGCCAGCAGCCAAAATAGCGGGAGCTCCTACAATGAGCAGTTCTTC. It codes for CASSQNSGSSYNEQFF. The chain is built from TRBV4-3 and TRBJ2-1; 9 nucleotides agree with TRBD2. Germline V gene data show CDR1 as LGHNA and CDR2 as YSLEER. The CDR3 loop spans 16 amino acids. The V and J ends lost 2 bases and 0 bases, in that order; junction bases with no gene match: 2.

The chain joins TRBV7-8 to TRBJ2-5; perhaps TRBD1 as D (5 bases). CDR1 is SGHVS, CDR2 FQNEAQ, per germline. There are 13 residues in the CDR3. Trimming took 3 bases from V and 2 from J, leaving 7 bases between them. CDR3 sequence reads: CASSFKGQETQYF. The CDR3 DNA follows: TGTGCCAGCAGCTTTAAGGGGCAAGAGACCCAGTACTTC.

J is TRBJ2-1 and V is TRBV7-2, with 10 bases that match TRBD1. V shed 3 bases and J 4 bases; nucleotides not matched to a gene: 6. Germline-derived CDR1 and CDR2 are SGHTA and FQGNSA. CDR3 size: 16 residues. CDR3 amino acids: CASSLAPGQGYNEQFF. CDR3 nucleotides: TGTGCCAGCAGCTTGGCCCCGGGACAGGGGTACAATGAGCAGTTCTTC.

The chain links TRBV2 to TRBJ1-2; D is possibly TRBD1 (6 bases). Germline CDR1 and CDR2: SNHLY and FYNNEI. The CDR3 is 12 amino acids. The germline V and J ends were trimmed by 4 bases and 5 bases, with 8 bases remaining between them. The CDR3 nucleotides read TGTGCCAGCAGTGGGACAGTTTATGGCTACACCTTC. As protein: CASSGTVYGYTF.

This rearrangement joins TRBV7-8 to TRBJ2-7; D gene ambiguous. The germline CDR1 and CDR2 sequences are SGHVS and FQNEAQ. V was pared by 3 bases and J by 3 bases, with 3 bases between. CDR3 length equals 11 residues. CDR3 protein: CASSFSYEQYF. CDR3 coding DNA: TGTGCCAGCAGCTTCAGCTACGAGCAGTACTTC.

This chain joins TRBV9 and TRBJ2-3; TRBD1 is a possible D gene (6 bases). Trimming removed 1 base at V and 7 bases at J, with 19 bases between. Germline V gene data show CDR1 as SGDLS and CDR2 as YYNGEE. The CDR3 totals 16 residues. The chain's CDR3 is CASSVSGYARGNTQYF. CDR3 coding DNA: TGTGCCAGCAGCGTATCCGGCTACGCCAGGGGAAATACGCAGTATTTT. The variable domain in full, with the rest retrieved from reference TRBV9 and TRBJ2-3, is DSGVTQTPKHLITATGQRVTLRCSPRSGDLSVYWYQQSLDQGLQFLIQYYNGEERAKGNILERFSAQQFPDLHSELNLSSLELGDSALYFCASSVSGYARGNTQYFGPGTRLTVL.

The chain couples TRBV30 to TRBJ2-2, with TRBD2 matching over 8 bases. This CDR3 is built from 14 residues. After removal of 0 bases from V and 4 bases from J, the junction contained 1 base not matched to a gene. Germline-derived CDR1 and CDR2 are GTSNPN and SVGIG (reference sequence). CDR3 loop: CAWSVSGGTGELFF. CDR3 in DNA: TGTGCCTGGAGTGTAAGCGGGGGCACCGGGGAGCTGTTTTTT.

The chain joins TRBV5-8 to TRBJ2-2, with 9 bases matching TRBD2. The germline CDR1 and CDR2 sequences are SGHTS and YDEGEE. V was pared by 4 bases and J by 5 bases, with 9 bases of the junction left unmatched. The CDR3 contains 16 residues. The chain's CDR3 is CASSRPGLAKTGELFF. The CDR3, as DNA: TGTGCCAGCAGCCGTCCGGGACTAGCAAAGACCGGGGAGCTGTTTTTT.

This chain links TRBV19 with TRBJ1-4, with a tentative D call TRBD1 (6 bases). Germline V gives CDR1 LNHDA, CDR2 SQIVND (reference sequence). The CDR3 sequence is 14 residues long. With 2 bases removed from V and 5 bases from J, the gap between germline ends came to 9 bases. Here the CDR3 reads CASSIWQGNEKLFF. The CDR3, as DNA: TGTGCCAGTAGTATATGGCAGGGGAATGAAAAACTGTTTTTT.

V is TRBV19 and J is TRBJ1-5, with 8 bases lining up with TRBD1. V dropped 5 bases and J dropped 2; count of bases not matched to a gene: 11. Per the germline V gene, CDR1 is LNHDA and CDR2 is SQIVND (reference sequence). This CDR3 has 17 amino acids. The CDR3 DNA follows: TGTGCCAGTAGTGAACACCGGGACAGGTGGCGCAATCAGCCCCAGCATTTT. Encoded protein: CASSEHRDRWRNQPQHF.

This chain links TRBV7-3 with TRBJ2-5; D call uncertain. The CDR3 length is 14 residues. Trimming left V 0 bases short and J 7 bases short, with 12 bases between. CDR1 SGHTA and CDR2 FQGTGA come from the germline V gene. The CDR3 loop reads CASSLTHPSGTQYF. The CDR3 DNA reads as TGTGCCAGCAGCTTAACTCACCCCTCGGGGACCCAGTACTTC.

V is TRBV19 and J is TRBJ1-1; tentative D call: TRBD1 (5 bases). In germline, CDR1 is LNHDA, CDR2 SQIVND (reference sequence). The CDR3 is 16 residues long. The germline V and J ends were trimmed by 1 base and 0 bases, with 12 bases remaining between them. CDR3 in DNA: TGTGCCAGTAGTATAGTTGCCGGGACTTTGAACACTGAAGCTTTCTTT. It translates to CASSIVAGTLNTEAFF. Supplemented by reference TRBV19 and TRBJ1-1, the full variable domain reads DGGITQSPKYLFRKEGQNVTLSCEQNLNHDAMYWYRQDPGQGLRLIYYSQIVNDFQKGDIAEGYSVSREKKESFPLTVTSAQKNPTAFYLCASSIVAGTLNTEAFFGQGTRLTVV.

Only one count was recorded for this clone. This sequence joins TRBV11-2 and TRBJ1-5; 11 positions agree with TRBD1. Trimming took 5 bases from V and 1 from J; bases not matched to a gene: 1. The CDR3 extends over 15 amino acids. Germline values: CDR1 SGHAT, CDR2 FQNNGV. The CDR3 sequence is CASSRDRGSNQPQHF. The CDR3 DNA follows: TGTGCCAGCAGCCGGGACAGGGGGAGCAATCAGCCCCAGCATTTT. Drawing the rest from reference TRBV11-2 and TRBJ1-5, the complete variable domain is EAGVAQSPRYKIIEKRQSVAFWCNPISGHATLYWYQQILGQGPKLLIQFQNNGVVDDSQLPKDRFSAERLKGVDSTLKIQPAKLEDSAVYLCASSRDRGSNQPQHFGDGTRLSIL.

This clone was recorded a few times. In DNA form, the CDR3 reads TGCGCCAGCAGCCAAGATGGAGTACAGGGGGGCCGAGGTGAAGGCTACACCTTC. It specifies CASSQDGVQGGRGEGYTF. The chain is built from TRBV4-1 and TRBJ1-2; TRBD1 aligns across 8 bases. The CDR3 is 18 residues long. J lost 8 bases, V lost 0 bases, and 17 bases had no gene match. Germline V gene lookup returns CDR1 MGHRA and CDR2 YSYEKL.

The chain uses TRBV4-2 and TRBJ2-1; 13 positions match TRBD2. CDR3 length: 17 amino acids. CDR1 and CDR2 (germline): LGHNA, YNFKEQ. V was clipped by 4 bases and J by 0 bases; unmatched bases: 3. This CDR3 is CASSLGTSGNSYNEQFF. Written as DNA, the CDR3 is TGTGCCAGCAGCCTAGGGACTAGCGGGAACTCCTACAATGAGCAGTTCTTC.

V and J are TRBV7-2 and TRBJ2-7; 10 nucleotides line up with TRBD2. The CDR3 runs to 15 residues. V lost 2 bases and J lost 6; bases outside the gene matches: 7. Germline V gene lookup returns CDR1 SGHTA and CDR2 FQGNSA. Here the CDR3 reads CASSLSRLAGAEQYF. The CDR3 region has the DNA TGTGCCAGCAGCTTAAGTCGGCTAGCGGGAGCCGAGCAGTACTTC.

The genes are TRBV18 and TRBJ2-1; 14 positions agree with TRBD2. The CDR3 consists of 18 residues. J was trimmed by 10 bases and V by 0 bases; bases with no gene match: 11. The germline CDR1 and CDR2 sequences are KGHSH and LQKENI. The CDR3 sequence is CASSPPRLAGGLGGEQFF. CDR3 in DNA: TGTGCCAGCTCACCACCGAGACTAGCGGGAGGGCTCGGCGGAGAGCAGTTCTTC.

The chain recombines TRBV27 with TRBJ2-1, with a possible D match to TRBD1 (6 bases). Germline V gives CDR1 MNHEY, CDR2 SMNVEV (reference sequence). The CDR3 contains 14 residues. Deletions cut 4 bases from V and 2 bases from J, with 9 bases between. The CDR3 DNA is TGTGCCAGCAGTTACAGGGTTCCCTACAATGAGCAGTTCTTC. Amino acids: CASSYRVPYNEQFF.

The chain uses TRBV2 and TRBJ2-5; D is undetermined. The J call may be in error: the DNA end matches TRBJ2-7 better. The CDR3 is 13 residues long. The germline CDR1 and CDR2 sequences are SNHLY and FYNNEI. The CDR3 nucleotides read TGTGCCAGCAGTGTCTCAGCCAACTACGAGCAGTACTTC. It encodes CASSVSANYEQYF.

The genes are TRBV2 and TRBJ2-7; 10 nucleotides align to TRBD1. The CDR3 loop spans 15 amino acids. The V and J ends lost 7 bases and 7 bases, in that order; junction bases with no gene match: 13. The germline V gene encodes CDR1 SNHLY and CDR2 FYNNEI. CDR3 sequence reads: CASNIPGTGVGEQYF. CDR3 DNA: TGTGCCAGCAATATACCCGGGACAGGGGTTGGGGAGCAGTACTTC.

The V gene is TRBV7-9, the J gene TRBJ2-4, with 10 bases identical to TRBD2. There are 18 residues in the CDR3. With V trimmed by 5 bases and J by 0 bases, 10 bases remained unmatched. Germline values: CDR1 SEHNR, CDR2 FQNEAQ (reference sequence). This chain's CDR3 is CASSPWTSGALAKNIQYF. The CDR3 bases are TGTGCCAGCAGCCCCTGGACTAGCGGCGCTCTAGCCAAAAACATTCAGTACTTC.